This TCR beta chain was sequenced in a study of blood T cell repertoires in COVID-19. Study overall: Sites in the United States, Italy and Spain provided acute and convalescent COVID-19 samples. Sample material is recorded as cDNA or gDNA derived from T cells, B-cell-depleted T cells, or PBMCs.

The length of the CDR3 is 15 residues. V lost 2 bases and J lost 6, with 15 bases in between. Per the germline V gene, CDR1 is SGHDT and CDR2 is YYEEEE. Sequencing was performed with immunoSEQ multiplex PCR; in TCRdb, only in-frame clones are kept and a portion is missing. The sample carries 130,000 to 150,000 clones, approximately 81% recorded once. The receptor was derived from a human donor with acute or convalescent COVID-19. The donor label of this sample is uncertain. Sequences were obtained from peripheral blood. V usage is TRBV5-6 and J usage is TRBJ1-5, with D maybe TRBD1 (5 bases). CDR3 bases: TGTGCCAGCAGCTTTAAGGACTATCAGGGTCAGCCCCAGCATTTT. It specifies CASSFKDYQGQPQHF.